These T cell receptor beta chains were read from a single sample in a study of T cell changes during pregnancy in multiple sclerosis. The protocol was immunoSEQ multiplex PCR, while the TCRdb copy is restricted to in-frame clones and leaves out a portion. The sample consists of roughly 34,000 clones, over 85% of them appearing once. This specimen consisted of CD8+ T cells from peripheral blood mononuclear cells, obtained in the third trimester of pregnancy. The receptor source for this set is a female donor with multiple sclerosis, enrolled in a pregnancy study. Both conserved end residues are part of each CDR3. The D gene is left open where the match is weak.

d_gene	v_gene	j_gene	CDR3aa
NA	TRBV4-3	TRBJ1-4	CASSQDSGTGKLFF
NA	TRBV9	TRBJ1-2	CASSSSLSPSGYTF
NA	TRBV27	TRBJ2-5	CASSPLEGEDETQYF
NA	TRBV27	TRBJ2-7	CASSLGGYEQYF
TRBD1	TRBV2	TRBJ1-1	CASSKAPQTGINTEAFF
TRBD2	TRBV5-6	TRBJ2-7	CASRIGLAGRYEQYF
NA	TRBV5-6	TRBJ1-1	CASSILQGRYTEAFF
TRBD1	TRBV5-1	TRBJ2-1	CASSWRWGQTYNEQFF
NA	TRBV19	TRBJ2-5	CASSEGVGVETQYF
NA	TRBV4-1	TRBJ1-1	CASSAGGRTEAFF